This paragraph reports one T cell receptor (beta chain). Clones were sequenced by immunoSEQ multiplex PCR, and TCRdb holds only the in-frame ones, with some missing. The data contain 15,000 to 20,000 clones, about four fifths of them singletons. The data originate from a study of somatic mutations in cytotoxic T cells in rheumatoid arthritis. Germline V gene data show CDR1 as SQVTM and CDR2 as ANQGSEA. V shed 7 bases, J shed 5 bases, and the junction held 5 bases outside the gene matches. The CDR3 has 12 residues. Specimen: CD8+ T cells sorted from blood. The clonotype originates from a woman in her 50s in good health. The chain is built from TRBV29-1 and TRBJ1-1, with 9 nucleotides matching TRBD1. In nucleotides, the CDR3 is TGCAGCGCTGGACAGGGGACTACTGAAGCTTTCTTT. Protein product: CSAGQGTTEAFF.